This T cell receptor beta chain was identified in a study of shared clonotypes between healthy human individuals. The table came from immunoSEQ multiplex PCR; TCRdb's copy has only in-frame clones and leaves some out. Altogether fewer than 1.4 million clones are present, around three quarters being singletons, with the ten largest covering 0.6% to 0.75%. Only Caucasian adults living in Nashville, Tennessee made up the donor group. Germline V gene lookup returns CDR1 MDHEN and CDR2 SYDVKM. The germline V and J ends were trimmed by 2 bases and 0 bases, with 8 bases remaining between them. The CDR3 sequence is 15 residues long.

This receptor was obtained from a man between 18 and 35 years old in good health. Some clones in this sample may be carry-over from other donors' samples. V and J are TRBV28 and TRBJ1-3; the D gene is possibly TRBD1 (5 bases). The specimen sequenced was memory CD4+ T cells from PBMCs. The subset was: CD45RA-negative fraction. CDR3 loop: CASSLPGPSGNTIYF. The CDR3 coding sequence is TGTGCCAGCAGTTTACCAGGGCCCTCTGGAAACACCATATATTTT.